The 2 T cell receptor beta chains below were found in one sample sequenced in a study of blood T cell repertoires in COVID-19 (dated by TCRdb to 2018 to 2021). The library was produced with the immunoSEQ multiplex PCR assay. Entries here come from immuneACCESS through TCRdb and include only in-frame sequences with V and J called. Some clones fail to appear in such tables; in the studies checked, an unresolved V gene covers under half of the shortfall, and the cause of the remainder is unknown. The sample table records tens of thousands of clones; 60% to 85% of these occur just once. Around 7% of the sample is held by the ten biggest clonotypes. Input material: peripheral blood. The receptors were gathered from a man aged 70 or older with acute or convalescent COVID-19.

This clone was detected once. The rearrangement links TRBV9 to TRBJ2-7; 7 nucleotides match TRBD1. The CDR3 is 15 residues long. Trimming took 4 bases from V and 3 from J; bases not matched to a gene: 10. In germline, CDR1 is SGDLS, CDR2 YYNGEE. In DNA form, the CDR3 reads TGTGCCAGCAGCACTGGGACAGAAGGCCTCTACGAGCAGTACTTC. Its protein product is CASSTGTEGLYEQYF.

The genes are TRBV6-6 and TRBJ2-5, with 7 positions matching TRBD2. Trimming removed 5 bases from V and 3 bases from J; junction bases left unmatched: 6. The CDR3 spans 14 residues. Germline V lookup: CDR1 MNHNY, CDR2 SVGAGI (reference sequence). Here the CDR3 DNA reads TGTGCCAGCAGTATCGGGGGGTCCGAAGAGACCCAGTACTTC. Translated, it gives CASSIGGSEETQYF.